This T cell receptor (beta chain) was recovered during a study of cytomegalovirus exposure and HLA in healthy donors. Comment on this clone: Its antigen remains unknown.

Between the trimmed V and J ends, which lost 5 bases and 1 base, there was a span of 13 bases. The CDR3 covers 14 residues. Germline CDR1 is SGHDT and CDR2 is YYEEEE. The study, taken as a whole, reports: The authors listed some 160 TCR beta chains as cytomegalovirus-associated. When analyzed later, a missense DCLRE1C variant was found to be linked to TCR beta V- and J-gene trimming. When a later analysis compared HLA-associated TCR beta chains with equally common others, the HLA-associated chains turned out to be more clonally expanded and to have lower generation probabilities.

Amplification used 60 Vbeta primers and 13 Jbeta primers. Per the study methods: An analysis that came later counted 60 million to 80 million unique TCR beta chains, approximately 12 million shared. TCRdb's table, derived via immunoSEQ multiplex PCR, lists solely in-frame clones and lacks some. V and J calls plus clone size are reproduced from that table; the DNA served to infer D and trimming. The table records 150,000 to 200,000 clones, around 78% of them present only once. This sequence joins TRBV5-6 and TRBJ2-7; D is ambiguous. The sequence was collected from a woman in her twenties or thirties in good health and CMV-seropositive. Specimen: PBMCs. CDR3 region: CASRRSLVSYEQYF. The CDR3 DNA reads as TGTGCCAGCAGACGAAGTCTAGTATCCTACGAGCAGTACTTC.